Presented here are 27 T cell receptor beta chains from one specimen sequenced in a study of blood T cell repertoires in COVID-19. Assay used: immunoSEQ multiplex PCR; TCRdb lists only in-frame clones, some missing. The sample has 200,000 to 250,000 clones, 85% seen once; the top ten hold 5.5% to 7.5%. Sequencing was performed on peripheral blood. These receptors were collected from a woman aged 60-70 years with active or convalescent COVID-19.

V usage is TRBV11-2 and J usage is TRBJ2-3, with a tentative D call TRBD1 (5 bases). Germline V CDR1 and CDR2: SGHAT, FQNNGV. With 5 bases removed from V and 3 bases from J, the gap between germline ends came to 15 bases. The CDR3 sequence is 15 residues long. CDR3 region: CASSPSSRQTDTQYF. Written as DNA, the CDR3 is TGTGCCAGCAGCCCATCCAGTCGACAGACAGATACGCAGTATTTT.

This clone has a single count. This chain links TRBV18 with TRBJ2-1, with a tentative D call TRBD2 (5 bases). The CDR3 contains 13 residues. Germline CDR1 KGHSH, CDR2 LQKENI. Deletions cut 6 bases from V and 5 bases from J, with 11 bases between. The CDR3 DNA sequence: TGTGCCAGCTCTAGCGTGCGAAACAATGAGCAGTTCTTC. Translating gives CASSSVRNNEQFF.

V and J are TRBV29-1 and TRBJ2-3, with TRBD2 identical over 11 bases. The CDR3 spans 13 residues. Losses at the gene ends were 4 bases for V and 3 bases for J; bases not matched to a gene: 0. Germline V gene lookup returns CDR1 SQVTM and CDR2 ANQGSEA. CDR3: CSVASGRTDTQYF. The CDR3, as DNA: TGCAGCGTTGCTAGCGGGAGGACAGATACGCAGTATTTT.

CDR3 protein: CASSAGLNSPLHF. The CDR3 coding sequence is TGTGCCAGCAGCGCGGGACTTAATTCACCCCTCCACTTT. The rearrangement uses TRBV9 and TRBJ1-6, with D possibly TRBD1 on 5 matching bases. V was shortened by 3 bases and J by 6 bases, with 7 bases between the two germline ends. The CDR3 consists of 13 residues. Germline V lookup: CDR1 SGDLS, CDR2 YYNGEE.

The chain combines TRBV5-1 with TRBJ1-1; D is undetermined. CDR3 size: 17 residues. V was trimmed by 1 base and J by 0 bases, leaving 16 bases between them. The germline V gene has CDR1 SGHRS and CDR2 YFSETQ. Here the CDR3 DNA reads TGCGCCAGCAGCTTGTCTCGGGGAGTGTACATGAACACTGAAGCTTTCTTT. Residues: CASSLSRGVYMNTEAFF.

J is TRBJ2-5 and V is TRBV27, with TRBD2 matching 13 bases. The CDR3 contains 17 residues. J lost 0 bases, V lost 5 bases, and 6 bases had no gene match. Germline lookup yields CDR1 MNHEY and CDR2 SMNVEV (reference sequence). The CDR3 nucleotides are TGTGCCAGCAGTCGACTAGCGGGAGGCCGGTACCAAGAGACCCAGTACTTC. Its protein is CASSRLAGGRYQETQYF.

J is TRBJ1-4 and V is TRBV6-6; no firm D call. The CDR3 spans 15 residues. Germline CDR1 and CDR2: MNHNY and SVGAGI (reference sequence). Trimming removed 0 bases at V and 4 bases at J, with 9 bases between. The CDR3 here is CASSYSQLSNEKLFF. The CDR3 DNA sequence: TGTGCCAGCAGTTACTCACAGTTGAGTAATGAAAAACTGTTTTTT.

The chain has TRBV2 and TRBJ2-1; 8 positions agree with TRBD2. The J segment lost 8 bases and the V segment lost 0 bases, leaving 3 bases of the junction unmatched. Germline V lookup: CDR1 SNHLY, CDR2 FYNNEI. This CDR3 spans 14 amino acids. CDR3 sequence reads: CASSEAAGGYEQFF. In DNA form, the CDR3 reads TGTGCCAGCAGTGAAGCGGCGGGGGGTTATGAGCAGTTCTTC.

This clone was recorded only once. This chain uses TRBV18 with TRBJ1-1; 10 bases align to TRBD1. The germline V gene has CDR1 KGHSH and CDR2 LQKENI. V lost 4 bases and J lost 1; bases outside the gene matches: 3. The length of the CDR3 is 15 residues. The chain's CDR3 is CASSRRTGGNTEAFF. CDR3 coding DNA: TGTGCCAGCTCACGAAGGACAGGGGGGAACACTGAAGCTTTCTTT.

This rearrangement joins TRBV5-4 to TRBJ1-3; 7 nucleotides align to TRBD1. This CDR3 spans 16 amino acids. With V trimmed by 2 bases and J by 0 bases, 5 bases remained unmatched. Germline CDR1 is SGHNT and CDR2 is YYREEE (reference sequence). CDR3 residues: CASSLPGQSSGNTIYF. The CDR3 nucleotides read TGTGCCAGCAGCTTACCGGGACAGAGCTCTGGAAACACCATATATTTT.

The chain employs TRBV2 and TRBJ1-1; D is unresolved. Germline-derived CDR1 and CDR2 are SNHLY and FYNNEI. The V end was cut by 7 bases, the J end by 4 bases, with 13 bases between. CDR3 length equals 13 residues. As DNA, the CDR3 is TGTGCCAGCATCCGGGCGCGGGGCACTGAAGCTTTCTTT. As protein: CASIRARGTEAFF.

The V call is TRBV9, the J call TRBJ2-1, with TRBD2 matching 7 bases. Germline CDR1 reads SGDLS; CDR2 reads YYNGEE. Trimming at V came to 0 bases and at J to 9 bases, leaving 15 bases not matched to a gene. This CDR3 spans 17 amino acids. The CDR3 protein is CASSVGPWGERGSEQFF. The DNA of the CDR3 is TGTGCCAGCAGCGTAGGCCCCTGGGGAGAGCGGGGTAGTGAGCAGTTCTTC.

The chain is built from TRBV5-5 and TRBJ2-7, with 12 bases that match TRBD2. The CDR3 is made up of 15 amino acids. V gave up 4 bases and J gave up 3 bases; unmatched junction bases: 5. CDR1 SGHKS and CDR2 YYEKEE come from the germline V gene (reference sequence). The CDR3 nucleotides read TGTGCCAGCAGCCAAGGACTAGCGGGAATCTACGAGCAGTACGTC. Residues: CASSQGLAGIYEQYV.

This chain links TRBV7-2 with TRBJ2-7, with D maybe TRBD1 (6 bases). The CDR3 loop spans 15 amino acids. The V end lost 4 bases, the J end lost 2 bases, and 15 bases lay between the germline ends. The V gene's germline CDR1 is SGHTA and CDR2 FQGNSA. CDR3: CASSSARPGAYEQYV. Written as DNA, the CDR3 is TGTGCCAGCAGCTCCGCCCGTCCAGGGGCCTACGAGCAGTACGTC.

The chain is built from TRBV3-1 (or the pseudogene TRBV3-2) and TRBJ2-4; maybe TRBD2 (5 bases). The germline gives CDR1 LGHDT, CDR2 YNNKEL (reference sequence). CDR3 size: 15 residues. Trimming removed 3 bases from V and 0 bases from J, with 9 bases in between. Here the CDR3 DNA reads TGTGCCAGCAGCCAGCCCGGACTAGCCAAAAACATTCAGTACTTC. The encoded protein is CASSQPGLAKNIQYF.

The V and J genes are TRBV3-1 (or the pseudogene TRBV3-2) and TRBJ2-7; 10 bases map to TRBD2. The CDR3 sequence is 17 residues long. Germline lookup yields CDR1 LGHDT and CDR2 YNNKEL (reference sequence). V lost 4 bases to trimming and J lost 4 bases; unmatched junction nucleotides: 13. The CDR3 here is CASSPSWRLAGVYEQYF. CDR3 nucleotides: TGTGCCAGCAGCCCGTCCTGGAGGCTAGCGGGAGTTTACGAGCAGTACTTC.

CDR3: CASSQVVRGSYGYTF. The CDR3 nucleotides are TGCGCCAGCAGCCAAGTCGTCAGGGGGTCCTATGGCTACACCTTC. The chain is built from TRBV4-1 and TRBJ1-2; TRBD1 matches 7 bases. Germline trimming cut 1 base from V and 4 bases from J; bases unmatched to any gene: 6. The germline V gene has CDR1 MGHRA and CDR2 YSYEKL. The CDR3 has 15 residues.

This clone came up once. The CDR3: CAWSPRTDKAGQPQHF. The CDR3 DNA sequence: TGTGCCTGGAGTCCGCGGACTGATAAAGCGGGACAGCCCCAGCATTTT. The chain combines TRBV30 with TRBJ1-5; no definite D call. V dropped 2 bases and J dropped 7 bases, with 21 bases sitting between them. The V gene's germline CDR1 is GTSNPN and CDR2 SVGIG (reference sequence). The CDR3 has 16 residues.

The chain recombines TRBV2 with TRBJ1-3; tentative D call: TRBD1 (6 bases). V lost 7 bases and J 4 bases, leaving 14 bases between the germline ends. This CDR3 contains 14 residues. CDR1 and CDR2 (germline): SNHLY, FYNNEI. The CDR3 DNA reads TGTGCCAGCACGAGATTGGGGGCAGGAAACACCATATATTTT. It is translated as CASTRLGAGNTIYF.

V gene TRBV3-1 (or the pseudogene TRBV3-2) combines with J gene TRBJ2-3; 9 nucleotides agree with TRBD2. The CDR3 sequence is 17 residues long. The V segment lost 1 base and the J segment 7 bases; nucleotides outside the gene matches: 12. The germline V gene has CDR1 LGHDT and CDR2 YNNKEL (reference sequence). The CDR3 bases are TGTGCCAGCAGCCAAGTCAGGGCTAGCGGGGCCCCACATACGCAGTATTTT. Translated: CASSQVRASGAPHTQYF.

The chain has TRBV19 and TRBJ2-3; D is undetermined. Trimming left V 2 bases short and J 0 bases short, with 6 bases between. From germline, CDR1 is LNHDA and CDR2 SQIVND (reference sequence). This CDR3 region has 14 residues. This CDR3 reads CASSISGSTDTQYF. The DNA of the CDR3 is TGTGCCAGTAGTATATCCGGGAGCACAGATACGCAGTATTTT. The full variable domain, its missing parts supplied by reference TRBV19 and TRBJ2-3, is DGGITQSPKYLFRKEGQNVTLSCEQNLNHDAMYWYRQDPGQGLRLIYYSQIVNDFQKGDIAEGYSVSREKKESFPLTVTSAQKNPTAFYLCASSISGSTDTQYFGPGTRLTVL.

The J gene is TRBJ2-1, the V gene TRBV6-4; a weak D match, TRBD1 (6 bases). Looked up from germline, CDR1 is MRHNA and CDR2 is SNTAGT. The V end was cut by 6 bases, the J end by 6 bases, with 15 bases between. This CDR3 contains 14 residues. CDR3 nucleotide sequence: TGTGCCAGCAGCCGGCTGGGGGCCTCCAATGAGCAGTTCTTC. Its protein product is CASSRLGASNEQFF.

The gene calls are TRBV6-5 and TRBJ2-1; 14 nucleotides agree with TRBD2. Germline CDR1 and CDR2: MNHEY and SVGAGI. The trim removed 8 bases at V and 4 bases at J, leaving 1 base unmatched. This CDR3 has 14 residues. The CDR3 DNA follows: TGTGCCAGCGGGACTAGCGGGGGTTACAATGAGCAGTTCTTC. Its translation is CASGTSGGYNEQFF.

Only one count was recorded for this clone. The chain employs TRBV7-9 and TRBJ2-5, with 9 bases identical to TRBD2. V lost 6 bases and J lost 3; bases outside the gene matches: 11. The CDR3 consists of 16 residues. Germline V CDR1 and CDR2: SEHNR, FQNEAQ (reference sequence). The CDR3 bases are TGTGCCAGCAGTGTAGGGCTAGCGGGATGGGAAGAGACCCAGTACTTC. Protein sequence: CASSVGLAGWEETQYF.

CDR3 coding DNA: TGTGCCAGCAGCCAAGGGAACAGGGCGGTAGAGACCCAGTACTTC. It yields the protein CASSQGNRAVETQYF. The chain links TRBV3-1 (or the pseudogene TRBV3-2) to TRBJ2-5; tentatively, D is TRBD1 (6 bases). V was cut by 1 base and J by 4 bases, with 13 bases left in between. This CDR3 has 15 amino acids. Germline-derived CDR1 and CDR2 are LGHDT and YNNKEL (reference sequence).

The V and J genes are TRBV6-6 and TRBJ1-2, with D uncertain. V lost 6 bases and J 6 bases, leaving 17 bases between the germline ends. This CDR3 contains 14 residues. Germline CDR1 MNHNY, CDR2 SVGAGI (reference sequence). CDR3 residues: CASRAVLFNHGYTF. In DNA, the CDR3 is TGTGCCAGCAGGGCGGTCTTATTCAACCATGGCTACACCTTC.

The V gene is TRBV11-3, the J gene TRBJ2-1, with 12 bases that match TRBD2. The length of the CDR3 is 17 residues. Germline lookup yields CDR1 SGHNT and CDR2 YENEEA. Trimming at V came to 5 bases and at J to 7 bases, leaving 12 bases not matched to a gene. The CDR3 region has the DNA TGTGCCAGCAGCCGCCCCACGACTAGCGGGAGAACAAATGAGCAGTTCTTC. Protein: CASSRPTTSGRTNEQFF.